This T cell receptor (beta chain) was obtained from a study of blood T cell repertoires in COVID-19. Turning to the study itself: The samples span acute and convalescent COVID-19 from the United States, Italy and Spain. T cells, B-cell-depleted T cells, or PBMCs provided the cDNA or gDNA that served as material.

In the original workflow: Amplification of reference gene primers provided the estimated nucleated cell counts. Some clones are missing from TCRdb's copy, which holds only in-frame ones; the method was immunoSEQ multiplex PCR. V, J and clone size are taken as reported in that table, and D and trimming were inferred from the DNA itself. The sample includes more than 120,000 clones, 89% of them seen just once. V shed 3 bases and J 13 bases; nucleotides not matched to a gene: 8. The CDR3 runs 13 residues. The germline gives CDR1 LGHNA, CDR2 YSLEER. This clonotype was sampled from a human donor in a cohort sampled during active COVID-19. Sequencing used peripheral blood. The V call is TRBV4-3, the J call TRBJ2-1; 8 nucleotides agree with TRBD1. The CDR3 here is CASSHRTGIQQFF. CDR3 DNA sequence: TGCGCCAGCAGCCACAGGACAGGGATTCAACAGTTCTTC.